The clone carrying this TCR beta chain showed up many times. Its antigen is still unknown. The sample comes from a study of CD8 T cells in ankylosing spondylitis. Findings and caveats of the study: Several of the motif variants were reported before in synovial fluid and blood from reactive arthritis.

Looked up from germline, CDR1 is MNHEY and CDR2 is SVGEGT. The CDR3 loop spans 12 amino acids. The V end lost 3 bases, the J end lost 10 bases, and 10 bases lay between the germline ends. Each CDR3 protein is one row after TCRdb ran MiXCR on the 5' RACE reads. The data contain around 210,000 distinct CDR3 sequences, 8.2% of them seen just once; the ten biggest clones take up 4.8%. Sequenced material: blood, either unsorted or a sorted T cell fraction (not recorded which). This clonotype was sampled from a female donor with ankylosing spondylitis or in good health (not recorded which). This chain joins TRBV6-2 or TRBV6-3 and TRBJ2-1; tentatively, D is TRBD1 (6 bases). In nucleotides, the CDR3 is TGTGCCAGCAGTTATGGGCAGGGGGAGCAGTTCTTC. It specifies CASSYGQGEQFF.